Shown below are 29 T cell receptor beta chains from a single sample sequenced in a study of control samples from healthy donors and cancer patients. Measured with immunoSEQ multiplex PCR; TCRdb has only the in-frame clones, and not every one. The top ten hold 2% to 2.5% of the sample, which has about 100,000 clones, about 92% seen once. The specimen sequenced was blood. The receptors were sampled from a woman aged 18-35 years in good health.

This sequence joins TRBV28 and TRBJ2-2, with D uncertain. Deletions cut 6 bases from V and 3 bases from J, with 2 bases between. Germline V gene lookup returns CDR1 MDHEN and CDR2 SYDVKM. The CDR3 consists of 11 residues. The CDR3 bases are TGTGCCAGCAGCTACACCGGGGAGCTGTTTTTT. Translation gives CASSYTGELFF.

Note on this clone: A much more abundant neighbour one base away suggests this may be a read error. V usage is TRBV6-2 or TRBV6-3 and J usage is TRBJ2-2; D uncertain. The ends were cut back, 2 bases at V and 3 bases at J, with 4 bases in the middle. The germline V gene has CDR1 MNHEY and CDR2 SVGEGT. This CDR3 has 13 amino acids. CDR3 residues: CASSYRDTGELFF. The CDR3 region has the DNA TGTGCCAGCAGTTACAGGGACACCGGGGAGCTGTTTTTT.

V gene TRBV7-9 combines with J gene TRBJ2-1, with 10 nucleotides matching TRBD2. Germline values: CDR1 SEHNR, CDR2 FQNEAQ (reference sequence). With 2 bases clipped from V and 7 bases from J, the junction kept 5 bases outside the gene matches. The CDR3 is 15 residues long. CDR3 amino acids: CASSLSGGARNEQFF. Written as DNA, the CDR3 is TGTGCCAGCAGCTTAAGCGGGGGGGCCCGGAATGAGCAGTTCTTC.

V usage is TRBV30 and J usage is TRBJ2-7, with D perhaps TRBD1 (5 bases). The V gene's germline CDR1 is GTSNPN and CDR2 SVGIG (reference sequence). Between the trimmed V and J ends, which lost 2 bases and 0 bases, there was a span of 14 bases. The CDR3 is made up of 15 amino acids. CDR3 residues: CAWSKDMPPSYEQYF. The CDR3 nucleotides are TGTGCCTGGAGTAAGGACATGCCCCCCTCCTACGAGCAGTACTTC.

DNA of the CDR3: TGTGCCAGCAGCTCCTTCGGGACAGTCTCTGGAAACACCATATATTTT. This codes for CASSSFGTVSGNTIYF. The chain joins TRBV7-2 to TRBJ1-3, with 7 bases that match TRBD1. The CDR3 sequence is 16 residues long. V dropped 4 bases and J dropped 0; count of bases not matched to a gene: 6. Germline loops: CDR1 SGHTA, CDR2 FQGNSA.

V is TRBV5-1 and J is TRBJ1-1; D unclear. Trimming pared 5 bases from V and 1 base from J, leaving 12 bases between. The CDR3 has 14 residues. Germline-derived CDR1 and CDR2 are SGHRS and YFSETQ. The DNA of the CDR3 is TGCGCCAGCAGGGAGAATTCTGCGAACACTGAAGCTTTCTTT. Its protein product is CASRENSANTEAFF.

The chain links TRBV5-5 to TRBJ2-3; tentative D call: TRBD2 (5 bases). Germline CDR1 SGHKS, CDR2 YYEKEE (reference sequence). V was trimmed by 0 bases and J by 5 bases, leaving 13 bases between them. CDR3 length equals 15 residues. The CDR3 loop is CASSLVRALGDTQYF. DNA of the CDR3: TGTGCCAGCAGCTTGGTGAGGGCGTTGGGAGATACGCAGTATTTT.

The rearrangement links TRBV11-2 to TRBJ1-4; TRBD1 aligns across 10 bases. V lost 5 bases, J lost 8 bases, and 8 bases stayed unmatched. Germline-derived CDR1 and CDR2 are SGHAT and FQNNGV. This CDR3 spans 15 amino acids. CDR3 sequence reads: CASSARQGAGEKLFF. CDR3 DNA sequence: TGTGCCAGCAGCGCAAGACAGGGGGCCGGAGAAAAACTGTTTTTT.

The CDR3 is CASSISGANSPLHF. The CDR3 DNA reads as TGTGCCAGTAGTATATCAGGGGCCAATTCACCCCTCCACTTT. The chain employs TRBV19 and TRBJ1-6, with a tentative D call TRBD1 (6 bases). The CDR3 contains 14 residues. Germline CDR1 and CDR2: LNHDA and SQIVND (reference sequence). With 2 bases removed from V and 7 bases from J, the gap between germline ends came to 9 bases.

A single count supports this clone. The chain is built from TRBV13 and TRBJ2-1; 12 nucleotides match TRBD2. Per germline, CDR1 PRHDT and CDR2 FYEKMQ (reference sequence). V shed 5 bases and J 0 bases; nucleotides not matched to a gene: 5. The CDR3 totals 17 residues. CDR3 region: CASSAGLAGTSYNEQFF. In DNA, the CDR3 is TGTGCCAGCAGCGCAGGACTAGCGGGGACCTCCTACAATGAGCAGTTCTTC.

J is TRBJ1-4 and V is TRBV11-2, with 9 bases identical to TRBD1. This CDR3 contains 16 residues. Germline V gene data show CDR1 as SGHAT and CDR2 as FQNNGV. V lost 5 bases and J lost 6; bases outside the gene matches: 10. CDR3 region: CASSQGTGQRDEKLFF. The DNA for the CDR3 is TGTGCCAGCAGCCAAGGGACAGGGCAGCGGGATGAAAAACTGTTTTTT.

This chain joins TRBV27 and TRBJ1-2; maybe TRBD1 (6 bases). This CDR3 is built from 15 residues. The V end was cut by 6 bases, the J end by 8 bases, with 22 bases between. The germline gives CDR1 MNHEY, CDR2 SMNVEV (reference sequence). The CDR3 region is CASRPVRHRVDGYTF. CDR3 in DNA: TGTGCCAGCAGGCCCGTGCGCCACAGGGTTGACGGCTACACCTTC.

This chain uses TRBV7-6 with TRBJ1-5; perhaps TRBD1 as D (5 bases). Trimming took 5 bases from V and 5 from J, leaving 16 bases between them. The germline CDR1 and CDR2 sequences are SGHVS and FNYEAQ. There are 15 residues in the CDR3. The CDR3 spells CASSARGGADQPQHF. Written as DNA, the CDR3 is TGTGCCAGCAGCGCCCGTGGGGGAGCGGATCAGCCCCAGCATTTT.

This clone has only one observation. V gene TRBV30 combines with J gene TRBJ2-1; 8 bases map to TRBD2. The germline V gene has CDR1 GTSNPN and CDR2 SVGIG (reference sequence). This CDR3 has 13 amino acids. V shed 0 bases, J shed 10 bases, and the junction held 5 bases outside the gene matches. CDR3 region: CAWSVQRGGEQFF. CDR3 DNA: TGTGCCTGGAGTGTACAGCGCGGGGGGGAGCAGTTCTTC.

This CDR3 reads CASSLAGPISGPQHF. The CDR3 DNA reads as TGCGCCAGCAGCTTGGCGGGACCGATATCAGGGCCCCAGCATTTT. This rearrangement joins TRBV5-1 to TRBJ1-5; a weak D match, TRBD1 (5 bases). V gave up 0 bases and J gave up 9 bases, with 16 bases separating them. The CDR3 is 15 amino acids. Germline V lookup: CDR1 SGHRS, CDR2 YFSETQ.

J is TRBJ2-7 and V is TRBV5-1; D might be TRBD2 (7 bases). Trimming took off 2 bases at V and 6 bases at J, with 9 bases between the two ends. The CDR3 runs to 12 residues. Germline CDR1 is SGHRS and CDR2 is YFSETQ. CDR3 protein: CASSFGGPEQYF. The DNA for the CDR3 is TGCGCCAGCAGCTTCGGGGGGCCCGAGCAGTACTTC.

This chain uses TRBV9 with TRBJ2-1; the D gene is possibly TRBD1 (5 bases). V was shortened by 5 bases and J by 8 bases, with 14 bases between the two germline ends. This CDR3 comprises 13 residues. Germline CDR1 reads SGDLS; CDR2 reads YYNGEE. The CDR3 here is CASRPEGVDEQFF. The CDR3 coding sequence is TGTGCCAGCAGACCAGAAGGGGTGGATGAGCAGTTCTTC.

The rearrangement uses TRBV19 and TRBJ2-5; 10 bases are shared with TRBD1. This CDR3 spans 13 amino acids. J gave up 5 bases and V 5 bases, and 2 bases lay outside the gene matches. Germline CDR1 LNHDA, CDR2 SQIVND (reference sequence). As DNA, the CDR3 is TGTGCCAGTAGTCCGGGACAGGGGGAGACCCAGTACTTC. This codes for CASSPGQGETQYF.

Regarding this clone: In the same sample, other DNA sequences code for this CDR3. This chain uses TRBV12-3 or TRBV12-4 with TRBJ1-5; D remains ambiguous. Trimming cost V 4 bases and J 5 bases, with 6 bases left between them. This CDR3 contains 12 residues. The CDR3 DNA reads as TGTGCCAGCAGTTCCCAGTATCAGCCCCAGCATTTT. Translated, it gives CASSSQYQPQHF.

The chain couples TRBV2 to TRBJ2-1; TRBD2 aligns across 9 bases. The germline gives CDR1 SNHLY, CDR2 FYNNEI. The junction had 10 bases not matched to a gene; V was cut back by 8 bases and J by 8 bases. This CDR3 is built from 14 residues. The CDR3 sequence: CASANSGSEHEQFF. The CDR3, as DNA: TGTGCCAGCGCTAATAGCGGGAGCGAGCATGAGCAGTTCTTC. The full variable domain, with the rest looked up from reference TRBV2 and TRBJ2-1, is EPEVTQTPSHQVTQMGQEVILRCVPISNHLYFYWYRQILGQKVEFLVSFYNNEISEKSEIFDDQFSVERPDGSNFTLKIRSTKLEDSAMYFCASANSGSEHEQFFGPGTRLTVL.

The count of this clone is one. The chain carries TRBV9 and TRBJ1-1, with D perhaps TRBD1 (5 bases). Germline V gives CDR1 SGDLS, CDR2 YYNGEE. Trimming removed 0 bases at V and 6 bases at J, with 15 bases between. The CDR3 has 15 residues. This CDR3 is CASSVVGGETAEAFF. DNA for the CDR3: TGTGCCAGCAGCGTAGTCGGGGGGGAGACCGCTGAAGCTTTCTTT.

The rearrangement links TRBV2 to TRBJ1-5, with D perhaps TRBD1 (5 bases). The CDR3 is 14 residues long. Germline assignment: CDR1 SNHLY and CDR2 FYNNEI. Trimming pared 6 bases from V and 0 bases from J, leaving 9 bases between. CDR3 sequence (DNA): TGTGCCAGCAGCGGGGGGTTTAGCAATCAGCCCCAGCATTTT. This gives the protein CASSGGFSNQPQHF. Using reference TRBV2 and TRBJ1-5 for the parts outside the CDR3, the full variable domain is EPEVTQTPSHQVTQMGQEVILRCVPISNHLYFYWYRQILGQKVEFLVSFYNNEISEKSEIFDDQFSVERPDGSNFTLKIRSTKLEDSAMYFCASSGGFSNQPQHFGDGTRLSIL.

CDR3 sequence (DNA): TGTGCCAGCAGTTACTGGCTCCTGGGCGCTGAAGCTTTCTTT. Translating gives CASSYWLLGAEAFF. The J gene is TRBJ1-1, the V gene TRBV6-2 or TRBV6-3; D unresolved. There are 14 residues in the CDR3. Trimming stripped 1 base from V and 6 bases from J, with 12 bases between. The V gene's germline CDR1 is MNHEY and CDR2 SVGEGT.

This rearrangement joins TRBV18 to TRBJ2-2; unclear D gene. V lost 4 bases, J lost 6 bases, and 9 bases lay in between. This CDR3 is 13 amino acids long. The germline CDR1 and CDR2 sequences are KGHSH and LQKENI. The CDR3 nucleotides are TGTGCCAGCTCACACGCCTGGGCCGGGGAGCTGTTTTTT. Translation gives CASSHAWAGELFF.

The chain employs TRBV6-5 and TRBJ1-2; no reliable D call. The CDR3 runs to 11 residues. Germline V gene data show CDR1 as MNHEY and CDR2 as SVGAGI. V was shortened by 10 bases and J by 8 bases, with 14 bases between the two germline ends. DNA for the CDR3: TGTGCCACCTCTTCGGGAGCCGGCTACACCTTC. This codes for CATSSGAGYTF.

The chain is built from TRBV5-1 and TRBJ2-7, with TRBD2 identical over 11 bases. The V gene end was trimmed by 4 bases and the J gene end by 7 bases; junction bases not matched to a gene: 10. Germline V gene lookup returns CDR1 SGHRS and CDR2 YFSETQ. This CDR3 has 15 residues. CDR3 loop: CASSPLAGGRREQYF. CDR3 DNA sequence: TGCGCCAGCAGCCCGCTAGCGGGAGGAAGGAGGGAGCAGTACTTC.

The chain is built from TRBV19 and TRBJ1-1, with no clear D. Per germline, CDR1 LNHDA and CDR2 SQIVND (reference sequence). The CDR3 is 13 residues long. V was cut by 1 base and J by 3 bases, with 6 bases left in between. For the CDR3, the DNA is TGTGCCAGTAGTATAGGTCTGTACACTGAAGCTTTCTTT. Translation: CASSIGLYTEAFF.

The chain has TRBV28 and TRBJ2-3; D remains unclear. V was cut by 8 bases and J by 9 bases, with 15 bases left in between. CDR1 and CDR2 (germline): MDHEN, SYDVKM. This CDR3 is 12 amino acids long. CDR3 sequence: CASSRRDVTQYF. In DNA form, the CDR3 reads TGTGCCAGCTCACGAAGAGACGTCACGCAGTATTTT.

This chain connects TRBV15 to TRBJ2-4; no reliable D call. V lost 0 bases to trimming and J lost 8 bases, with 11 bases between them. The length of the CDR3 is 14 residues. CDR1 is LNHNV and CDR2 is YYDKDF in the germline V gene (reference sequence). The CDR3 DNA follows: TGTGCCACCAGCAGAGACATCGGCCTTGACATTCAGTACTTC. It specifies CATSRDIGLDIQYF.